This TCR beta chain is from a study of blood T cell repertoires in COVID-19. Study summary: Material from acute and convalescent COVID-19 was sourced from the United States, Italy and Spain.

Individuals aged roughly 18 to 95 years were recruited from about two dozen US areas. Self-reported history from a screening survey and questionnaire set each donor's cohort. Profiled with immunoSEQ multiplex PCR; TCRdb holds only in-frame clones, not every one. The sample includes some 320,000 clones, 85% of them seen just once. Germline V gene sequence: CDR1 SEHNR, CDR2 FQNEAQ (reference sequence). Trimming took 5 bases from V and 6 from J, leaving 14 bases between them. The CDR3 has 14 residues. The source of this sequence is a woman in her 30s who had been exposed to COVID-19. Specimen: PBMCs or T cells enriched from blood (not recorded which). The rearrangement joins TRBV7-9 to TRBJ2-1, with a tentative D call TRBD1 (5 bases). CDR3 sequence: CASSPQGRVNEQFF. The CDR3 nucleotides are TGTGCCAGCAGCCCTCAGGGTCGGGTCAATGAGCAGTTCTTC.